This T cell receptor beta chain is from a study of cytomegalovirus exposure and HLA in healthy donors. TCRdb keeps only in-frame clones here, not all; method: immunoSEQ multiplex PCR. The table shows tens of thousands of clones, with roughly 97% occurring only once. V dropped 3 bases and J dropped 4; count of bases not matched to a gene: 10. The CDR3 runs to 15 residues. The germline CDR1 and CDR2 sequences are SQVTM and ANQGSEA. This chain connects TRBV29-1 to TRBJ2-7, with TRBD1 matching 9 bases. The TCR was taken from a man younger than 40 in good health and CMV-seropositive. The material sequenced was PBMCs. The chain's CDR3 is CSVDGTGIGLYEQYF. The DNA of the CDR3 is TGCAGCGTTGATGGGACAGGGATAGGACTGTACGAGCAGTACTTC.